This T cell receptor beta chain derives from a study of blood T cell repertoires in COVID-19. For the study at large: Material from acute and convalescent COVID-19 was sourced from the United States, Italy and Spain. T cells, B-cell-depleted T cells, or PBMCs provided the cDNA or gDNA that served as material.

In the original workflow: Estimation of nucleated cell counts was performed using reference gene primer amplification. The protocol was immunoSEQ multiplex PCR, while the TCRdb copy is restricted to in-frame clones and leaves out a portion. D and trimming were read from the DNA, whereas the V and J calls and clone size are those reported in that table. Here the sample spans 75,000 to 100,000 clones, roughly 71% being singletons. Germline V gives CDR1 SNHLY, CDR2 FYNNEI. The V and J ends lost 6 bases and 9 bases, in that order; junction bases with no gene match: 9. This CDR3 has 14 amino acids. This TCR derives from a woman over 75 with acute or convalescent COVID-19. This chain uses TRBV2 with TRBJ1-5; 9 positions agree with TRBD1. Sequencing was done on a sample of peripheral blood. The CDR3 coding sequence is TGTGCCAGCAGCCCCGGACAGGGGCAGCGGCCCCAGCATTTT. It specifies CASSPGQGQRPQHF.